This T cell receptor (beta chain) was recorded in a study of type 1 regulatory T cells. Each CDR3 protein gets one entry after TCRdb re-called the reads with MiXCR. Of around 88,000 distinct CDR3 sequences detected, around a third appear once; the ten largest clones hold less than 2.5%. The specimen sequenced was CD4+ T cells, either the whole sample or a sorted fraction (not recorded which). The receptor's source is a human donor in good health.

CDR3: CASSKDRGEQYF. In DNA form, the CDR3 reads TGTGCCAGCAGCAAAGACAGGGGCGAGCAGTACTTC. J is TRBJ2-7 and V is TRBV6-1, with 8 positions matching TRBD1. J was trimmed by 6 bases and V by 6 bases; bases with no gene match: 4. The CDR3 has 12 residues. The germline CDR1 and CDR2 sequences are MNHNS and SASEGT.